Described below is a single T cell receptor beta chain sequence and its context. Which antigen it targets is not known. It has no much larger one-base neighbor in the sample; base qualities were not kept. This entry is derived from a study of radiation and T cells in renal cell carcinoma (dated by TCRdb to the early 2020s). The study in broad terms: Samples were obtained from a clinical trial, in which 15 Gy stereotactic body radiation therapy was delivered to primary renal cell carcinomas and nephrectomy was performed 4 weeks later. A total of 50 or so samples underwent TCR beta sequencing, made up of 25 or so tumors and around 27 peripheral blood samples. In the roughly 54 samples combined, roughly 4.4 million unique CDR3 nucleotide sequences were found, encoding roughly 3,000,000 unique CDR3 amino acid sequences. Study-wide conclusions, independent of this receptor: Dynamics of the blood repertoire were not tracked past 4 weeks after treatment. Effects of radiation dose or scheduling on the TCR repertoire could not be addressed with the single-armed trial design. Top tumor clonotypes rose in blood from baseline to 2 weeks post-radiation, then contracted by 4 weeks, suggesting transient expansion of tumor-resident clones. No pretreatment tumor biopsies were available, so the baseline intratumoral presence of clonotypes could not be determined.

The meaning of the sample's time point label: baseline pretreatment blood. Per the publication, the treatment or condition label means: 15 Gy SBRT to primary tumor, nephrectomy 4 weeks later. To follow tumor-enriched clonotypes, peripheral blood was collected serially from radiation-treated patients at baseline and again at 2 weeks and 4 weeks after SBRT. All patients had renal cell carcinoma with clear cell pathology. The QIAamp DNA Blood Mini Kit (Qiagen) was used to prepare genomic DNA for TCR sequencing. The analyses included just those samples that passed every quality control check. The immunoSEQ kit was used, according to the manufacturer's recommendations, to generate TCR beta libraries from genomic DNA. To prepare libraries, a first multiplex PCR with proprietary primers was run, followed by a second PCR that added unique barcodes, and a bead cleanup was done after each round. A positive control reaction and a negative control reaction, both provided in the kit, were run with every batch of samples. The final libraries were assessed on an Agilent 4200 TapeStation D1000 ScreenTape, pooled by volume, and quantified by qPCR. Sequencing ran on an Illumina NextSeq500 with a MidOutput 150-cycle cartridge, using 156 Read1 and 15 Index1 cycles with kit custom primers. The pooled library was loaded at approximately 0.97 pM with 20% PhiX control spiked in. In the authors' own workflow: The vendor-processed data were analyzed in R, and a clonotype was defined as all T cells that share the same CDR3 nucleotide sequence. For clone abundance analyses, frequencies were normalized to the 10,000 most abundant clones in each sample. Public T cell clones, which averaged fewer than five per sample, were excluded before analysis. An abundance difference of at least 32-fold between compartments was the criterion for calling clonotypes tumor-enriched or baseline blood-enriched. Clonotypes expanded or contracted between blood time points were identified with a beta-binomial differential abundance model. Similarity between tumor and blood repertoires was quantified using the Baroni-Urbani and Buser coefficient, and groups were compared with two-tailed Wilcoxon tests in R. This immuneACCESS table, as held by TCRdb, lists in-frame sequences with V and J called but not all clones. Of the missing ones, under half trace to an unresolved V gene in checked studies; the others have no known cause. V, J and clone size are those of that table, while D and trimming were read from the DNA. The sample table contains tens of thousands of clones; only one count was recorded for under 90% of them. Of the sample, 6% to 7% falls within the top ten clones.

Including the terminal cysteine and phenylalanine, the CDR3 comprises 12 residues. The CDR3 DNA has 36 bases and is translated from base 1. V loses 6 bases of germline sequence and J loses 2 bases, and the interval between the two ends is 8 bases. Looking up the germline V gene yields CDR1 MNHEY and CDR2 SVGAGI. The specimen was blood, collected from a patient whose treatment included radiotherapy and nephrectomy. The clonotype was recovered from a man in his 60s with renal cell carcinoma. This receptor chain uses TRBV6-5 and TRBJ2-7; TRBD1 is possibly the D segment (6 matching bases). The nucleotide sequence reads TGTGCCAGCAGCAGGGGCCCCTACGAGCAGTACTTC. This sequence encodes CASSRGPYEQYF.